The clone carrying this T cell receptor beta chain was seen many times. Looked up from germline, CDR1 is SGHTA and CDR2 is FQGNSA. V lost 2 bases to trimming and J lost 4 bases; unmatched junction nucleotides: 6. This CDR3 spans 15 amino acids. From 20,000 to 1,000,000 sorted cells, naive CD8 libraries were generated with 10%, 30% or 50% RNA. The authors gated naive CD8 T cells as CD8+CD4-CCR7+CD45RA+ for sorting. This entry comes from a study of molecular identifiers for immune sequencing clone quantification. For the study at large: The replicate experiment used RNA from around 20,000 or 99,000 naive CD8 cells. This RNA was split into five aliquots, and four of them were sequenced.

TCRdb processed the PCR reads anew with MiXCR; each CDR3 protein has one entry. The sample carries approximately 670,000 distinct CDR3 sequences, roughly 21% recorded once. Specimen: naive CD8+ T cells from blood, with Jurkat cell RNA spiked in. Specified subset: FACS-sorted CD8+CD4-CCR7+CD45RA+ naive T cells. The sequence was obtained from a human donor in good health. Some libraries in this study had Jurkat cell RNA spiked in. The chain is built from TRBV7-2 and TRBJ2-3; TRBD2 matches at 7 bases. For the CDR3, the DNA is TGTGCCAGCAGCTTAATGACTGCGGGGGCAGATACGCAGTATTTT. Protein: CASSLMTAGADTQYF.